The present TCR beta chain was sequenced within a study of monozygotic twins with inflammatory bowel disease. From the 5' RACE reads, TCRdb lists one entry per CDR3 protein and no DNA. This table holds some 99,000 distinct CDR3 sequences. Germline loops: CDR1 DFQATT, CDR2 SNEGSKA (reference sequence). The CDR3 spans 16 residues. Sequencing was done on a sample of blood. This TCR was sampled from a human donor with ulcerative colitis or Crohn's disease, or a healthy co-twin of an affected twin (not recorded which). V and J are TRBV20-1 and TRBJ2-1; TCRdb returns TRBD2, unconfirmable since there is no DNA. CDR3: CSARDRSPRSYNEQFF.